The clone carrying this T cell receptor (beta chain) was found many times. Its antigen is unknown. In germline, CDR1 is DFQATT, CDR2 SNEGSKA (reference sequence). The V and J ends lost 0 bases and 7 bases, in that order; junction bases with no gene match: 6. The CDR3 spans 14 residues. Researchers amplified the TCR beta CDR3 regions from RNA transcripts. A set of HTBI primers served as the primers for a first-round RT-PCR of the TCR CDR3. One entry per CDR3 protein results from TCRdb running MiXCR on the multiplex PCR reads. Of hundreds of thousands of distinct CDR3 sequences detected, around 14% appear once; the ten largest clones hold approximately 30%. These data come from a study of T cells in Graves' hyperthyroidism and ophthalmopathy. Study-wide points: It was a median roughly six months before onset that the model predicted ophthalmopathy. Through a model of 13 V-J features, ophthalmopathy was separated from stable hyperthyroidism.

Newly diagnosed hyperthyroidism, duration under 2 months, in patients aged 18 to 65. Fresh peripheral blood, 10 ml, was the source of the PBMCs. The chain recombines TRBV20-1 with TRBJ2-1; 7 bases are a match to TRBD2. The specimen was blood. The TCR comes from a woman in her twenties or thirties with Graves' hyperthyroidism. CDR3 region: CSARDAGAINEQFF. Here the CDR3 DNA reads TGCAGTGCTAGAGATGCGGGAGCAATAAATGAGCAGTTCTTC.